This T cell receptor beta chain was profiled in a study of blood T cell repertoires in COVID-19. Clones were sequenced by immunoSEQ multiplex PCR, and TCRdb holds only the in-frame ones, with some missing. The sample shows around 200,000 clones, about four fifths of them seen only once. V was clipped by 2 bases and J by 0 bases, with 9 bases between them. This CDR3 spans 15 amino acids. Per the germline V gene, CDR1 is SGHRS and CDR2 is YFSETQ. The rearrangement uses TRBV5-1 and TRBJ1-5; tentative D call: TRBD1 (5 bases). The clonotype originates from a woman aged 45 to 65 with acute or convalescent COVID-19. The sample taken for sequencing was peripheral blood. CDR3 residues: CASSLGDSSNQPQHF. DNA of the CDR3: TGCGCCAGCAGCTTAGGAGACAGTAGCAATCAGCCCCAGCATTTT.